The clone carrying this TCR beta chain was recorded only once. Its target is not known. This record belongs to a study of OX40 agonist ivuxolimab in advanced cancers. Study context: Among those enrolled, mean age was roughly 62 years (range about 23 to 90) and 75% to 85% were male. Three patients, one with hepatocellular carcinoma and two with cutaneous melanoma, responded partially.

Study observations and caveats: Dose levels from 0.1 to 3.0 mg/kg saw CD4+ and CD8+ blood T cells expand clonally by week 6.

Here immunoSEQ multiplex PCR was the method, and the copy in TCRdb shows in-frame clones only, minus some. The repertoire holds fewer than 70,000 clones, with 91% as singletons. The sequencing here drew on CD4+ or CD8+ T cells sorted from blood, taken in a trial of the OX40 agonist ivuxolimab. The receptor comes from an adult with an advanced solid tumor such as melanoma, head and neck, liver or kidney cancer.

For the CDR3, the DNA is TGCGCCAGCAGAAGGGACTTCGAGAATGGCTACACCTTC. It yields the protein CASRRDFENGYTF. The chain combines TRBV5-1 with TRBJ1-2, with D possibly being TRBD1 (5 bases). The V end lost 5 bases, the J end lost 6 bases, and 14 bases lay between the germline ends. The CDR3 totals 13 residues. CDR1 SGHRS and CDR2 YFSETQ come from the germline V gene.